This entry concerns a single T cell receptor beta chain. Here immunoSEQ multiplex PCR was the method, and the copy in TCRdb shows in-frame clones only, minus some. This sample has 67,000 or so clones; roughly 94% occur once, and the top ten carry under 1.5%. The entry originates in a study of cytomegalovirus exposure and HLA in healthy donors. V shed 3 bases, J shed 0 bases, and the junction held 9 bases outside the gene matches. CDR1 and CDR2 from the germline V gene are SGHNT and YYREEE (reference sequence). The CDR3 is 17 residues long. Sequencing was done on a sample of PBMCs. This clonotype was obtained from a man between 18 and 35 years old in good health and CMV-seropositive. This rearrangement joins TRBV5-4 to TRBJ1-1; 9 bases fit TRBD1. The CDR3 DNA reads as TGTGCCAGCAGCTGGAAGGGACAGGGCATTATGAACACTGAAGCTTTCTTT. Translation: CASSWKGQGIMNTEAFF.